Each of the 20 T cell receptor beta chains below was sequenced from the same sample in a study of T cell responses to AZD1222 COVID-19 vaccine. Sequencing was performed with immunoSEQ multiplex PCR; in TCRdb, only in-frame clones are kept and a portion is missing. The sample comprises around 150,000 clones, about four fifths of which are singletons, and about 4% rests with the top ten. Sequencing used peripheral blood, obtained on day 0 of AZD1222 vaccination. Receptor source: an adult in good health.

The chain uses TRBV3-1 (or the pseudogene TRBV3-2) and TRBJ2-7; a weak D match, TRBD2 (7 bases). This CDR3 is built from 15 residues. V was pared by 6 bases and J by 1 base, with 16 bases between. Germline loops: CDR1 LGHDT, CDR2 YNNKEL (reference sequence). The CDR3 DNA reads as TGTGCCAGCAGTCGGGGGGACACAGCTTCCTACGAGCAGTACTTC. Its protein is CASSRGDTASYEQYF.

The genes are TRBV5-1 and TRBJ1-2; perhaps TRBD1 as D (5 bases). Per germline, CDR1 SGHRS and CDR2 YFSETQ. V shed 4 bases and J shed 4 bases, with 11 bases lying between them. The CDR3 extends over 13 amino acids. The CDR3 bases are TGCGCCAGCAGCCCTGGGGGAGTCTATGGCTACACCTTC. It specifies CASSPGGVYGYTF.

This clone was seen once. The chain links TRBV6-5 to TRBJ1-4; 8 bases line up with TRBD1. In germline, CDR1 is MNHEY, CDR2 SVGAGI. With V trimmed by 0 bases and J by 8 bases, 5 bases remained unmatched. There are 15 residues in the CDR3. The CDR3 spells CASSYSVTGAEKLFF. CDR3 coding DNA: TGTGCCAGCAGTTACTCAGTGACAGGGGCCGAAAAACTGTTTTTT.

This clone appeared a single time. J is TRBJ2-3 and V is TRBV2, with 10 positions matching TRBD1. J gave up 4 bases and V 6 bases, and 4 bases lay outside the gene matches. The CDR3 runs to 14 residues. Germline values: CDR1 SNHLY, CDR2 FYNNEI. The CDR3 loop is CASSLGQGADTQYF. Here the CDR3 DNA reads TGTGCCAGCAGCCTTGGACAGGGGGCAGATACGCAGTATTTT.

The chain has TRBV27 and TRBJ1-2, with D perhaps TRBD1 (6 bases). This CDR3 is built from 16 residues. Germline lookup yields CDR1 MNHEY and CDR2 SMNVEV (reference sequence). The V gene lost 3 bases and the J gene lost 1 base, with 15 bases spanning the gap. The CDR3 loop reads CASSFIGGRNNYGYTF. The DNA for the CDR3 is TGTGCCAGCAGTTTCATTGGGGGGCGCAATAACTATGGCTACACCTTC.

The chain employs TRBV12-3 or TRBV12-4 and TRBJ1-6, with D uncertain. The CDR3 loop spans 13 amino acids. Trimming cost V 4 bases and J 7 bases, with 8 bases left between them. This CDR3 reads CASSYMNNSPLHF. The DNA for the CDR3 is TGTGCCAGCAGTTATATGAACAATTCACCCCTCCACTTT.

This clone was found once. The J gene is TRBJ2-1, the V gene TRBV5-8; tentatively, D is TRBD1 (6 bases). This CDR3 is 15 amino acids long. With 3 bases removed from V and 7 bases from J, the gap between germline ends came to 17 bases. Germline CDR1 and CDR2: SGHTS and YDEGEE. CDR3 nucleotide sequence: TGTGCCAGCAGCTCCCTACAGGGAAACGGGAATGAGCAGTTCTTC. Translated: CASSSLQGNGNEQFF.

This chain uses TRBV3-1 (or the pseudogene TRBV3-2) with TRBJ1-2; unclear D gene. CDR3 length: 15 amino acids. Germline loops: CDR1 LGHDT, CDR2 YNNKEL (reference sequence). V was pared by 1 base and J by 3 bases, with 12 bases between. The CDR3 region has the DNA TGTGCCAGCAGCCAAGGCCGGAACGTATACTATGGCTACACCTTC. Translating gives CASSQGRNVYYGYTF.

This chain uses TRBV30 with TRBJ1-1; D is perhaps TRBD1 (5 bases). The CDR3 length is 12 residues. The V gene lost 5 bases and the J gene lost 7 bases, with 14 bases spanning the gap. Germline V CDR1 and CDR2: GTSNPN, SVGIG (reference sequence). The CDR3 DNA sequence: TGTGCCTGGGGTGGGGGGGACGGTGAAGCTTTCTTT. Translation: CAWGGGDGEAFF. Full variable domain (missing parts from reference TRBV30 and TRBJ1-1): SQTIHQWPATLVQPVGSPLSLECTVEGTSNPNLYWYRQAAGRGLQLLFYSVGIGQISSEVPQNLSASRPQDRQFILSSKKLLLSDSGFYLCAWGGGDGEAFFGQGTRLTVV.

The chain joins TRBV5-1 to TRBJ1-1, with TRBD1 matching 7 bases. This CDR3 spans 14 amino acids. With V trimmed by 1 base and J by 0 bases, 0 bases remained unmatched. Looked up from germline, CDR1 is SGHRS and CDR2 is YFSETQ. The CDR3 nucleotides read TGCGCCAGCAGCTTGACAGGGGTGAACACTGAAGCTTTCTTT. It yields the protein CASSLTGVNTEAFF.

CDR3: CASSSQGAATEAFF. DNA of the CDR3: TGCGCCAGCAGCTCCCAGGGGGCCGCGACTGAAGCTTTCTTT. The chain is built from TRBV5-1 and TRBJ1-1, with 8 bases fitting TRBD1. Unmatched junction bases numbered 6, after V lost 3 bases and J lost 5 bases. This CDR3 has 14 residues. Germline V CDR1 and CDR2: SGHRS, YFSETQ.

This clone was observed a handful of times. Written as DNA, the CDR3 is TGTGCCAGCAGCTTAGAGGGAGTTGAAAAACTGTTTTTT. Its translation is CASSLEGVEKLFF. The genes are TRBV7-2 and TRBJ1-4; the D is unclear. This CDR3 has 13 amino acids. Germline loops: CDR1 SGHTA, CDR2 FQGNSA. The V and J ends lost 1 base and 7 bases respectively, with 7 bases between them.

The chain employs TRBV29-1 and TRBJ1-1; TRBD1 matches at 10 bases. This CDR3 contains 14 residues. V trimming: 4 bases; J trimming: 5 bases; junction bases outside the gene matches: 7. From germline, CDR1 is SQVTM and CDR2 ANQGSEA. The CDR3 region is CSVATDRGFTEAFF. The CDR3 DNA sequence: TGCAGCGTTGCAACGGACAGGGGGTTTACTGAAGCTTTCTTT. The variable domain in full, completed from reference TRBV29-1 and TRBJ1-1, reads SAVISQKPSRDICQRGTSLTIQCQVDSQVTMMFWYRQQPGQSLTLIATANQGSEATYESGFVIDKFPISRPNLTFSTLTVSNMSPEDSSIYLCSVATDRGFTEAFFGQGTRLTVV.

This clone has just a few counts. The V call is TRBV30, the J call TRBJ1-3; D gene unclear. V lost 4 bases, J lost 4 bases, and 8 bases lay in between. The germline gives CDR1 GTSNPN, CDR2 SVGIG (reference sequence). The CDR3 runs to 12 residues. CDR3: CAWKANGNTIYF. CDR3 DNA sequence: TGTGCCTGGAAGGCCAACGGAAACACCATATATTTT.

J is TRBJ1-1 and V is TRBV5-1; 7 nucleotides agree with TRBD1. Germline assignment: CDR1 SGHRS and CDR2 YFSETQ. Unmatched junction bases numbered 4, after V lost 0 bases and J lost 2 bases. CDR3 length: 15 residues. DNA of the CDR3: TGCGCCAGCAGCTTGGGACAGGGTGGAAACACTGAAGCTTTCTTT. This gives the protein CASSLGQGGNTEAFF.

This clone was detected once. The V and J genes are TRBV9 and TRBJ2-1; perhaps TRBD2 as D (5 bases). Trimming pared 1 base from V and 7 bases from J, leaving 12 bases between. The CDR3 length is 14 residues. Per the germline V gene, CDR1 is SGDLS and CDR2 is YYNGEE. The CDR3 reads CASSVKEGVNEQFF. The CDR3 DNA sequence: TGTGCCAGCAGCGTAAAAGAGGGTGTGAATGAGCAGTTCTTC.

The J gene is TRBJ1-2, the V gene TRBV29-1, with D tentatively TRBD1 (6 bases). Germline-derived CDR1 and CDR2 are SQVTM and ANQGSEA. Trimming cost V 4 bases and J 7 bases, with 22 bases left between them. CDR3 size: 15 residues. For the CDR3, the DNA is TGCAGCGTTGTTTTGCCCGACAGGAGACTAGGTGGCTACACCTTC. Translation gives CSVVLPDRRLGGYTF.

J is TRBJ2-1 and V is TRBV7-3, with 11 bases aligning to TRBD2. This CDR3 has 19 amino acids. V trimming: 4 bases; J trimming: 0 bases; junction bases outside the gene matches: 11. Looked up from germline, CDR1 is SGHTA and CDR2 is FQGTGA. This CDR3 is CASSYGTSGSRSSYNEQFF. The CDR3 DNA reads TGTGCCAGCAGCTACGGGACTAGCGGATCCCGAAGCTCCTACAATGAGCAGTTCTTC.

This chain uses TRBV2 with TRBJ1-6, with TRBD1 as a possible D gene (6 bases). V lost 7 bases and J 7 bases, leaving 11 bases between the germline ends. The V gene's germline CDR1 is SNHLY and CDR2 FYNNEI. The CDR3 has 13 amino acids. The chain's CDR3 is CASNNRDNSPLHF. The CDR3 bases are TGTGCCAGCAATAACAGGGACAATTCACCCCTCCACTTT.

This clone has only one observation. This CDR3 reads CASSPPWGANTGELFF. The CDR3 DNA follows: TGTGCCAGCTCACCACCGTGGGGGGCGAACACCGGGGAGCTGTTTTTT. The chain recombines TRBV18 with TRBJ2-2; D perhaps matches TRBD2 (6 bases). V gave up 0 bases and J gave up 0 bases, with 8 bases separating them. Germline CDR1 reads KGHSH; CDR2 reads LQKENI. The CDR3 sequence is 16 residues long.